Listed here are 29 T cell receptor beta chains from one sample, sequenced in a study of regulatory T cells in long-lasting Graves disease (dated by TCRdb to the early 2020s). According to the study, the label for this sample's time point signals: newly diagnosed GD, antithyroid drugs for less than 3 months. For both TCR sequencing and RNA sequencing, RNA was extracted from PBMCs using TRIzol. Library construction relied on multiplex PCR. Reads for this sample came from an Illumina HiSeq 4000. iRepertoire HTBI primers and Arm-PCR amplification of CDR3 regions were used to construct TCR beta libraries. TCRdb reworked the public reads: Q25 trimming with fastp, MiXCR clone assembly, productive beta chains retained. Entries are consolidated by CDR3 protein sequence, retaining the most common genes and DNA. The sample table lists a few hundred thousand distinct CDR3 sequences, 14% of them with a count of one. About 15% of the sample is taken by the ten largest.

These data were likewise used in another study, on T cells in Graves' hyperthyroidism and ophthalmopathy.

The sequenced sample was peripheral blood mononuclear cells (PBMCs), obtained at new diagnosis, from a patient treated with antithyroid drugs. All receptors come from a woman aged 50 to 65 with Graves disease. Donor details come from another sample of the same person, matched by shared clones.

With regard to this clonotype: Given a much more abundant clone one base away, this may be a read error. The chain employs TRBV5-1 and TRBJ1-2, with 12 bases identical to TRBD1. The germline gives CDR1 SGHRS, CDR2 YFSETQ. The CDR3 is 15 amino acids. V trimming: 4 bases; J trimming: 6 bases; junction bases outside the gene matches: 7. The CDR3 nucleotides read TGCGCCAGCAGCCCCGGGACAGGGGGCGGGAATGGCTACACCTTC. Its protein product is CASSPGTGGGNGYTF. Supplemented by reference TRBV5-1 and TRBJ1-2, the full variable domain reads KAGVTQTPRYLIKTRGQQVTLSCSPISGHRSVSWYQQTPGQGLQFLFEYFSETQRNKGNFPGRFSGRQFSNSRSEMNVSTLELGDSALYLCASSPGTGGGNGYTFGSGTRLTVV.

This clonotype was observed at least ten times. The CDR3 DNA is TGCAGCGTTGAGACACAGGCTAATCAGCCCCAGCATTTT. This codes for CSVETQANQPQHF. The rearrangement uses TRBV29-1 and TRBJ1-5; tentatively, D is TRBD1 (5 bases). Per germline, CDR1 SQVTM and CDR2 ANQGSEA. The CDR3 runs to 13 residues. Trimming took off 3 bases at V and 4 bases at J, with 10 bases between the two ends.

A few counts support this clonotype. The chain is built from TRBV5-5 and TRBJ1-1, with unresolved D. The CDR3 sequence is 15 residues long. Germline V CDR1 and CDR2: SGHKS, YYEKEE (reference sequence). V lost 2 bases and J lost 0, with 11 bases in between. Here the CDR3 reads CASSFGGYLNTEAFF. In DNA form, the CDR3 reads TGTGCCAGCAGCTTCGGCGGATACTTGAACACTGAAGCTTTCTTT.

The V gene is TRBV28, the J gene TRBJ2-1, with D perhaps matching TRBD2 (7 bases). The CDR3 totals 16 residues. Germline V gene sequence: CDR1 MDHEN, CDR2 SYDVKM. V was trimmed by 8 bases and J by 2 bases, leaving 19 bases between them. CDR3 in DNA: TGTGCCAGCGGTTCAACTACGGGGGGCACCTACAATGAGCAGTTCTTC. This encodes CASGSTTGGTYNEQFF.

CDR3 protein: CSAEDSANEQFF. CDR3 coding DNA: TGCAGCGCCGAAGACTCAGCCAATGAGCAGTTCTTC. The chain joins TRBV29-1 to TRBJ2-7, with D uncertain. Matching the DNA end better, TRBJ2-1 makes the J call doubtful. Germline assignment: CDR1 SQVTM and CDR2 ANQGSEA. CDR3 length equals 12 residues.

The CDR3 loop is CASSEREGYEQYF. The CDR3 DNA reads TGCGCCAGCAGCGAAAGGGAAGGGTACGAGCAGTACTTC. The rearrangement links TRBV5-1 to TRBJ2-7, with D hard to call. Between the trimmed V and J ends, which lost 4 bases and 4 bases, there was a span of 12 bases. The CDR3 sequence is 13 residues long. Germline V CDR1 and CDR2: SGHRS, YFSETQ.

At least ten counts were recorded for this clonotype. The chain employs TRBV10-1 and TRBJ2-7; D might be TRBD1 (5 bases). Trimming left V 7 bases short and J 4 bases short, with 17 bases between. This CDR3 region has 14 residues. Germline V gene lookup returns CDR1 WNHNN and CDR2 SYGVQD (reference sequence). This chain's CDR3 is CASTPGHGPYEQYF. CDR3 coding DNA: TGCGCCAGCACCCCCGGACATGGGCCATACGAGCAGTACTTC.

Worth noting for this clonotype: No conserved phenylalanine or tryptophan ends this CDR3, so it is likely a read error. The chain combines TRBV2 with TRBJ2-7, with 9 bases identical to TRBD2. The CDR3 totals 15 residues. Per germline, CDR1 SNHLY and CDR2 FYNNEI. Losses at the gene ends were 1 base for V and 1 base for J; bases not matched to a gene: 2. The CDR3 DNA reads TGTGCCAGCAGTGAAGGACTAGCGGTGTCCTACGAGCAGTACCTC. It encodes CASSEGLAVSYEQYL.

In this sample, this clonotype turned up a few times. The V gene is TRBV6-1, the J gene TRBJ2-1, with 8 nucleotides matching TRBD1. Germline trimming cut 3 bases from V and 3 bases from J; bases unmatched to any gene: 7. CDR1 MNHNS and CDR2 SASEGT come from the germline V gene. The CDR3 is 16 amino acids. CDR3 coding DNA: TGTGCCAGCAGTGAGAGGGGACAGGACTTCTACAATGAGCAGTTCTTC. It encodes CASSERGQDFYNEQFF.

This clonotype was found many times. The chain couples TRBV30 to TRBJ1-2, with D tentatively TRBD1 (5 bases). Looked up from germline, CDR1 is GTSNPN and CDR2 is SVGIG (reference sequence). V was pared by 2 bases and J by 4 bases, with 8 bases between. The length of the CDR3 is 12 residues. This CDR3 is CAWSHTGYGYTF. CDR3 in DNA: TGTGCCTGGAGTCATACAGGCTATGGCTACACCTTC.

The rearrangement uses TRBV5-1 and TRBJ2-5; 8 bases are a match to TRBD2. The CDR3 length is 15 residues. Germline-derived CDR1 and CDR2 are SGHRS and YFSETQ. V lost 0 bases and J lost 5; bases outside the gene matches: 6. The CDR3 DNA sequence: TGCGCCAGCAGCTTGGGAGCGGGAGCGGTGGAGACCCAGTACTTC. Protein sequence: CASSLGAGAVETQYF.

V gene TRBV28 combines with J gene TRBJ2-5, with TRBD2 identical over 12 bases. The CDR3 runs to 15 residues. V lost 4 bases, J lost 4 bases, and 4 bases stayed unmatched. CDR1 and CDR2 (germline): MDHEN, SYDVKM. For the CDR3, the DNA is TGTGCCAGCAGTTCCGGGGGACTAGCGGGAGAGACCCAGTACTTC. Translation gives CASSSGGLAGETQYF.

J is TRBJ1-3 and V is TRBV25-1; D perhaps matches TRBD1 (5 bases). V shed 2 bases and J shed 2 bases, with 10 bases lying between them. Germline V lookup: CDR1 MGHDK, CDR2 SYGVNS. This CDR3 is 15 amino acids long. CDR3 sequence: CASSEPGGAGNTIYF. The CDR3 DNA follows: TGTGCCAGCAGTGAACCGGGGGGAGCTGGAAACACCATATATTTT.

In this sample, this clonotype turned up a few times. V and J are TRBV20-1 and TRBJ2-2; 8 bases match TRBD1. V gave up 4 bases and J gave up 7 bases; unmatched junction bases: 14. Per germline, CDR1 DFQATT and CDR2 SNEGSKA (reference sequence). This CDR3 is built from 16 residues. CDR3 sequence (DNA): TGCAGTGCTACTAACCCCAGGGGGCGAACGGGCGGGGAGCTGTTTTTT. It codes for CSATNPRGRTGGELFF.

Concerning this clonotype: The DNA is omitted, as the CDR3 cannot be located on it reliably, and the CDR3 follows TCRdb's listing. This rearrangement joins TRBV3-1 to TRBJ1-1; the table's D call, TRBD1, has no DNA check behind it. CDR1 and CDR2 from the germline V gene are LGHDT and YNNKEL (reference sequence). From its first to its last residue, the CDR3 has 17 amino acids. The CDR3 is CASSQDFGPGGTTEAFF.

This clonotype has just a few counts. The chain is built from TRBV7-9 and TRBJ2-1; 14 bases align to TRBD2. Per the germline V gene, CDR1 is SEHNR and CDR2 is FQNEAQ (reference sequence). CDR3 length: 19 residues. Losses at the gene ends were 2 bases for V and 6 bases for J; bases not matched to a gene: 12. The CDR3 region has the DNA TGTGCCAGCAGCTTACAGGGTGGAGTGACTAGCGGGAGGGCCAATGAGCAGTTCTTC. Translated, it gives CASSLQGGVTSGRANEQFF.

The sample holds many counts of this clonotype. The chain recombines TRBV5-1 with TRBJ2-3; 9 bases agree with TRBD2. This CDR3 is 18 amino acids long. Germline V gene sequence: CDR1 SGHRS, CDR2 YFSETQ. With 7 bases clipped from V and 2 bases from J, the junction kept 17 bases outside the gene matches. CDR3 DNA: TGCGCCAGCCGCCCTGCGCGCCATAGCGGGAGCGTCACAGATACGCAGTATTTT. Protein: CASRPARHSGSVTDTQYF.

This clonotype was detected ten times or more. The V gene is TRBV7-9, the J gene TRBJ2-5; the match to TRBD1 covers 9 bases. The length of the CDR3 is 16 residues. From germline, CDR1 is SEHNR and CDR2 FQNEAQ (reference sequence). V lost 1 base to trimming and J lost 1 base; unmatched junction nucleotides: 4. The CDR3 DNA follows: TGTGCCAGCAGCTTAGGCCTACAGGGGGCCCAAGAGACCCAGTACTTC. This encodes CASSLGLQGAQETQYF.

This clonotype was detected many times. The V call is TRBV2, the J call TRBJ1-1; 7 bases map to TRBD1. The CDR3 is 13 residues long. Germline loops: CDR1 SNHLY, CDR2 FYNNEI. With 7 bases clipped from V and 3 bases from J, the junction kept 5 bases outside the gene matches. Written as DNA, the CDR3 is TGTGCCAGCATTCTCACAGGGGACACTGAAGCTTTCTTT. Translated, it gives CASILTGDTEAFF.

The chain uses TRBV20-1 and TRBJ2-1; D possibly corresponds to TRBD2 (5 bases). The CDR3 spans 16 residues. Germline V lookup: CDR1 DFQATT, CDR2 SNEGSKA (reference sequence). The V end was cut by 0 bases, the J end by 6 bases, with 18 bases between. CDR3 sequence: CSARDRSSVVSNEQFF. CDR3 coding DNA: TGCAGTGCTAGAGATCGGAGTAGCGTCGTTAGCAATGAGCAGTTCTTC.

This clonotype was counted only a few times. This may be a read error: a much more frequent sequence differs by one nucleotide. The chain recombines TRBV7-9 with TRBJ2-5; no clear D. CDR3 length equals 15 residues. Germline-derived CDR1 and CDR2 are SEHNR and FQNEAQ (reference sequence). The CDR3 sequence: CASSLALMNQEAQYF. The CDR3 coding sequence is TGTGCCAGCAGCTTAGCCTTGATGAACCAAGAGGCCCAGTACTTC.

This clonotype has a handful of counts. This CDR3 fails to terminate in the conserved phenylalanine or tryptophan, so it likely reflects a read error. The chain has TRBV27 and TRBJ1-1, with 7 positions matching TRBD1. After removal of 5 bases from V and 2 bases from J, the junction contained 2 bases not matched to a gene. The CDR3 has 13 residues. CDR1 and CDR2 (germline): MNHEY, SMNVEV (reference sequence). The CDR3 reads CASSRQGNTEAFL. In DNA, the CDR3 is TGTGCCAGCAGTAGACAGGGAAACACTGAAGCTTTCCTT.

This sequence joins TRBV7-9 and TRBJ2-4; D is uncertain. Deletions cut 2 bases from V and 5 bases from J, with 4 bases between. From germline, CDR1 is SEHNR and CDR2 FQNEAQ (reference sequence). This CDR3 spans 12 amino acids. The CDR3 DNA reads as TGTGCCAGCAGCTTACAGGAAAACATTCAGTACTTC. Its protein product is CASSLQENIQYF.

At least ten counts were recorded for this clonotype. The chain has TRBV6-1 and TRBJ2-2; TRBD1 might be the D (5 bases). Germline CDR1 is MNHNS and CDR2 is SASEGT. With 10 bases removed from V and 1 base from J, the gap between germline ends came to 13 bases. The CDR3 has 14 residues. The CDR3 coding sequence is TGTGCCACCTACCCTGGACAGAACACCGGGGAGCTGTTTTTT. Its protein is CATYPGQNTGELFF.

This clonotype was found many times. The chain links TRBV28 to TRBJ2-7; D may be TRBD1 (6 bases). V lost 3 bases to trimming and J lost 3 bases, with 15 bases between them. The CDR3 totals 15 residues. Germline values: CDR1 MDHEN, CDR2 SYDVKM. The CDR3 spells CASSFPTQGSYEQYF. The CDR3 nucleotides are TGTGCCAGCAGTTTCCCTACACAGGGAAGCTACGAGCAGTACTTC.

This clonotype appeared many times. This chain links TRBV7-3 with TRBJ2-3; TRBD2 matches 12 bases. The CDR3 length is 17 residues. V lost 0 bases to trimming and J lost 5 bases; unmatched junction nucleotides: 6. CDR1 and CDR2 (germline): SGHTA, FQGTGA. The chain's CDR3 is CASSLTDLAGGLDTQYF. CDR3 coding DNA: TGTGCCAGCAGCTTAACGGATCTAGCGGGAGGGTTAGATACGCAGTATTTT.

V usage is TRBV18 and J usage is TRBJ1-1; D possibly corresponds to TRBD1 (5 bases). The CDR3 contains 15 residues. V was pared by 0 bases and J by 10 bases, with 18 bases between. Germline CDR1 KGHSH, CDR2 LQKENI. The CDR3 reads CASSPPGTGGLTAFF. The CDR3 DNA is TGTGCCAGCTCACCACCCGGGACGGGGGGTCTGACAGCTTTCTTT. Together with reference TRBV18 and TRBJ1-1, the CDR3 gives the full variable domain: NAGVMQNPRHLVRRRGQEARLRCSPMKGHSHVYWYRQLPEEGLKFMVYLQKENIIDESGMPKERFSAEFPKEGPSILRIQQVVRGDSAAYFCASSPPGTGGLTAFFGQGTRLTVV.

There are many counts of this clonotype. The chain recombines TRBV18 with TRBJ1-2; D is uncertain. CDR1 and CDR2 (germline): KGHSH, LQKENI. V was clipped by 2 bases and J by 0 bases, with 10 bases between them. The CDR3 extends over 15 amino acids. The CDR3 reads CASSPSTDPNYGYTF. Written as DNA, the CDR3 is TGTGCCAGCTCACCATCGACGGACCCTAACTATGGCTACACCTTC.

This clonotype was seen only a few times. V and J are TRBV5-1 and TRBJ2-7; 8 bases map to TRBD1. CDR1 is SGHRS and CDR2 is YFSETQ in the germline V gene. The CDR3 has 18 amino acids. The J segment lost 3 bases and the V segment lost 5 bases, leaving 19 bases of the junction unmatched. The CDR3 spells CASRRGQMTGASSYEQYF. In nucleotides, the CDR3 is TGCGCCAGCAGAAGAGGACAAATGACAGGGGCAAGTAGCTACGAGCAGTACTTC.